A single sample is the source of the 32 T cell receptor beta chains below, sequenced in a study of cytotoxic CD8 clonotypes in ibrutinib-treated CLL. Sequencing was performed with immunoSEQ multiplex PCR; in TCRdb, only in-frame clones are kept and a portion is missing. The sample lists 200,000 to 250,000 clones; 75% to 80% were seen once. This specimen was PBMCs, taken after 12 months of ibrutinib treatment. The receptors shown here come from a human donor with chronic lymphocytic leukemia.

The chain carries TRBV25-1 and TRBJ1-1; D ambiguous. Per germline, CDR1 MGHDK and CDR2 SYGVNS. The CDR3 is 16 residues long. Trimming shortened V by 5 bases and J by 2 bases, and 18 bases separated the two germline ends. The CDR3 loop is CASSSLLGRGNTEAFF. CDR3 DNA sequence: TGTGCCAGCAGTTCACTCCTCGGACGGGGAAACACTGAAGCTTTCTTT. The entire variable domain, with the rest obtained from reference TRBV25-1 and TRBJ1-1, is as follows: EADIYQTPRYLVIGTGKKITLECSQTMGHDKMYWYQQDPGMELHLIHYSYGVNSTEKGDLSSESTVSRIRTEHFPLTLESARPSHTSQYLCASSSLLGRGNTEAFFGQGTRLTVV.

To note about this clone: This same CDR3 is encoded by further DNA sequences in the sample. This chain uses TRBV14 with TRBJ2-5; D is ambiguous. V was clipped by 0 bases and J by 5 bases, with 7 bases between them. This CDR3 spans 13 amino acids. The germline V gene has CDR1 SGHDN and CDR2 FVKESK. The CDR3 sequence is CASSQEMRETQYF. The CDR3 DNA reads TGTGCCAGCAGCCAAGAAATGCGGGAGACCCAGTACTTC.

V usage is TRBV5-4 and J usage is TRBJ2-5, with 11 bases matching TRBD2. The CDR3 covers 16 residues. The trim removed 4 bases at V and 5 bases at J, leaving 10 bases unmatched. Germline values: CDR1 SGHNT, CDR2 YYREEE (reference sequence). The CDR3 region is CASSIGSGGALETQYF. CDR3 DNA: TGTGCCAGCAGCATCGGTAGCGGGGGGGCCCTGGAGACCCAGTACTTC. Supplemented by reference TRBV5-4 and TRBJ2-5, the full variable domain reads ETGVTQSPTHLIKTRGQQVTLRCSSQSGHNTVSWYQQALGQGPQFIFQYYREEENGRGNFPPRFSGLQFPNYSSELNVNALELDDSALYLCASSIGSGGALETQYFGPGTRLLVL.

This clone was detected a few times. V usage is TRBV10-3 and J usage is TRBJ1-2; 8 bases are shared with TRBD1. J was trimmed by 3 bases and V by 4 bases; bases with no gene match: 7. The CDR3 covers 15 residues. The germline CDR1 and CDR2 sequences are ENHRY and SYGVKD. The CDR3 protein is CAISAMGQVDYGYTF. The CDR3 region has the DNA TGTGCCATCAGTGCCATGGGACAGGTTGACTATGGCTACACCTTC.

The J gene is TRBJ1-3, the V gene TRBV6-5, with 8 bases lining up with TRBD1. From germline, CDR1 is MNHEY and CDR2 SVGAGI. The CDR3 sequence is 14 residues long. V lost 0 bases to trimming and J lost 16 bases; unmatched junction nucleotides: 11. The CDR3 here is CASSYSGQASHVYF. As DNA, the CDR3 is TGTGCCAGCAGTTACTCGGGACAGGCGTCTCATGTCTATTTT.

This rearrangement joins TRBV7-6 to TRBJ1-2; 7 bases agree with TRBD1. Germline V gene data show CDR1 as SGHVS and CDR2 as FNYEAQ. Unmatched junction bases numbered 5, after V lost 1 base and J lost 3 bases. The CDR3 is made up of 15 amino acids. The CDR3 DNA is TGTGCCAGCAGCTTAGAGCAGGGGGGATACTATGGCTACACCTTC. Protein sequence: CASSLEQGGYYGYTF.

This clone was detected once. The CDR3 is CASSLDGGILYGYTF. The CDR3 coding sequence is TGTGCCAGCAGTTTAGACGGCGGTATCCTCTATGGCTACACCTTC. The chain joins TRBV28 to TRBJ1-2; D unresolved. Germline CDR1 is MDHEN and CDR2 is SYDVKM. The CDR3 spans 15 residues. Trimming removed 2 bases at V and 4 bases at J, with 14 bases between.

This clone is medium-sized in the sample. As DNA, the CDR3 is TGTGCCAGTAGGGTGAGCGGGAGCTCCTACAATGAGCAGTTCTTC. This sequence encodes CASRVSGSSYNEQFF. The V gene is TRBV19, the J gene TRBJ2-1, with 8 bases matching TRBD2. The CDR3 totals 15 residues. CDR1 and CDR2 (germline): LNHDA, SQIVND (reference sequence). Trimming took 6 bases from V and 0 from J; bases not matched to a gene: 4.

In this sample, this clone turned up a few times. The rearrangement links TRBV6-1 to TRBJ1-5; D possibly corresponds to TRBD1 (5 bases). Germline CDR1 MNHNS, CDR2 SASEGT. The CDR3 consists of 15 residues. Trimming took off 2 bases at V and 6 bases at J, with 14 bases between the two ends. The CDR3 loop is CASSEIGDFVQPQHF. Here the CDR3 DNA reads TGTGCCAGCAGTGAAATCGGGGACTTCGTTCAGCCCCAGCATTTT.

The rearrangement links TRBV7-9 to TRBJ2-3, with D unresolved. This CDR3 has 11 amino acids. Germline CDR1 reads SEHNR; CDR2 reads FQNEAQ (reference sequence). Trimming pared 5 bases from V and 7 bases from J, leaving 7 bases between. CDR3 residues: CASSMMYTQYF. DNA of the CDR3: TGTGCCAGCAGCATGATGTATACGCAGTATTTT.

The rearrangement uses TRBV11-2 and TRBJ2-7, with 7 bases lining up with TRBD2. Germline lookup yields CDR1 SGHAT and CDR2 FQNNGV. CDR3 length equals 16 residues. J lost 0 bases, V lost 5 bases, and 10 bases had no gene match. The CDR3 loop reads CASSLLSGTNSYEQYF. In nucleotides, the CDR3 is TGTGCCAGCAGCCTCCTTTCGGGGACTAACTCCTACGAGCAGTACTTC. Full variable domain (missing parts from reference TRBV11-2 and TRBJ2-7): EAGVAQSPRYKIIEKRQSVAFWCNPISGHATLYWYQQILGQGPKLLIQFQNNGVVDDSQLPKDRFSAERLKGVDSTLKIQPAKLEDSAVYLCASSLLSGTNSYEQYFGPGTRLTVT.

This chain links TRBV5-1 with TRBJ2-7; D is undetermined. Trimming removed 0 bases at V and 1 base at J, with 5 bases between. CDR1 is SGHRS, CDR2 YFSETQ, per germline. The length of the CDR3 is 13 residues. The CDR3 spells CASSLAVSYEQYF. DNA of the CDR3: TGCGCCAGCAGCTTGGCCGTATCCTACGAGCAGTACTTC. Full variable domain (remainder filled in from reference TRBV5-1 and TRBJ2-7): KAGVTQTPRYLIKTRGQQVTLSCSPISGHRSVSWYQQTPGQGLQFLFEYFSETQRNKGNFPGRFSGRQFSNSRSEMNVSTLELGDSALYLCASSLAVSYEQYFGPGTRLTVT.

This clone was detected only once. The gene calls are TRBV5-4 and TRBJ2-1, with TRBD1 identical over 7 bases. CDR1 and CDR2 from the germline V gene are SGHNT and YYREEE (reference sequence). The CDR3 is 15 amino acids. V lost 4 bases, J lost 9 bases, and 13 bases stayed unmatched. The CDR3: CASSPLGGAMGEQFF. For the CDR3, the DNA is TGTGCCAGCAGCCCCTTAGGGGGCGCTATGGGTGAGCAGTTCTTC.

This CDR3 reads CASSPSLANNEQFF. The CDR3 coding sequence is TGTGCCAGCAGCCCTAGTTTAGCTAACAATGAGCAGTTCTTC. The chain links TRBV7-6 to TRBJ2-1; no clear D gene. The CDR3 sequence is 14 residues long. Germline loops: CDR1 SGHVS, CDR2 FNYEAQ. With 5 bases removed from V and 5 bases from J, the gap between germline ends came to 13 bases.

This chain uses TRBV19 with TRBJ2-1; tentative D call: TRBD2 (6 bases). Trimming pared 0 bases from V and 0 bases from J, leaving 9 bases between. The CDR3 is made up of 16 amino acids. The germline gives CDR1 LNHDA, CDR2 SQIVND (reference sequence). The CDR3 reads CASSIDRGTSYNEQFF. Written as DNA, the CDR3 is TGTGCCAGTAGTATAGATCGCGGGACCTCCTACAATGAGCAGTTCTTC.

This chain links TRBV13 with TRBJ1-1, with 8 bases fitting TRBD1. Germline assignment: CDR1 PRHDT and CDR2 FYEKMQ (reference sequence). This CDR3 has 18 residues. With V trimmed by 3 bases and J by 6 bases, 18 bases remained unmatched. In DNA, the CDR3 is TGTGCCAGCAGCTTTCGGCGGACAGGGAAGGTGTACATCGCTGAAGCTTTCTTT. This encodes CASSFRRTGKVYIAEAFF.

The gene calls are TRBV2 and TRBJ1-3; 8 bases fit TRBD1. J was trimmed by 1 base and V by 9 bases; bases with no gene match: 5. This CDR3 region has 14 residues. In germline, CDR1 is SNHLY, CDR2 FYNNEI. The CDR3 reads CARTTGDSGNTIYF. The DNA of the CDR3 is TGTGCCAGAACGACAGGGGATTCTGGAAACACCATATATTTT.

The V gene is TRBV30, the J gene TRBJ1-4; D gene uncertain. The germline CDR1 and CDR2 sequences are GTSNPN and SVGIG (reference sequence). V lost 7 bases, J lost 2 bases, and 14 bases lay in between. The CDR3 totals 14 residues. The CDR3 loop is CASTKATTNEKLFF. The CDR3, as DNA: TGTGCCTCAACCAAAGCAACGACTAATGAAAAACTGTTTTTT.

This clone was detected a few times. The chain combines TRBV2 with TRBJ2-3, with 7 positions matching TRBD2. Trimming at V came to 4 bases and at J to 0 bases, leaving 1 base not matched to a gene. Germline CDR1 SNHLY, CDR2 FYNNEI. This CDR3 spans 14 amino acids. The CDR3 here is CASSGAGSTDTQYF. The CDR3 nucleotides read TGTGCCAGCAGTGGAGCGGGGAGCACAGATACGCAGTATTTT.

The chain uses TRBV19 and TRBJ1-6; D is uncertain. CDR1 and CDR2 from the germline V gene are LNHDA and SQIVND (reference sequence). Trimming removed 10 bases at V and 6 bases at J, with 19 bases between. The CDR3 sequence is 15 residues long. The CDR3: CATGKQQSGNSPLHF. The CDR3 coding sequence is TGTGCCACCGGAAAACAGCAAAGCGGTAATTCACCCCTCCACTTT.

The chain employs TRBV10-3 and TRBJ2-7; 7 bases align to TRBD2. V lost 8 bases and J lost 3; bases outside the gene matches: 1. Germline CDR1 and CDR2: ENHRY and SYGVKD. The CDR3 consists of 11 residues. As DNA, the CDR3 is TGTGCCATCCGGGACTACTACGAGCAGTACTTC. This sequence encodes CAIRDYYEQYF.

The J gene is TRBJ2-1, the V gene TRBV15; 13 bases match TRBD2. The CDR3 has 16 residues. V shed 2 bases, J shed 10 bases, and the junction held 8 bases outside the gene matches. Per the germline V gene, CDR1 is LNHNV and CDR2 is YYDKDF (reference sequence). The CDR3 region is CATSRFSGLAGSEQFF. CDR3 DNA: TGTGCCACCAGCAGATTTTCGGGACTAGCGGGAAGCGAGCAGTTCTTC.

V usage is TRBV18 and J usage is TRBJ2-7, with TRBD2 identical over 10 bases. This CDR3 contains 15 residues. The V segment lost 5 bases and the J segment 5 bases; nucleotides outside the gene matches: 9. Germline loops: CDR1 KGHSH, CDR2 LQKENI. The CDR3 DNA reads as TGTGCCAGCTCATCGCAACAGGGACTAGCGAACGAGCAGTACTTC. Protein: CASSSQQGLANEQYF.

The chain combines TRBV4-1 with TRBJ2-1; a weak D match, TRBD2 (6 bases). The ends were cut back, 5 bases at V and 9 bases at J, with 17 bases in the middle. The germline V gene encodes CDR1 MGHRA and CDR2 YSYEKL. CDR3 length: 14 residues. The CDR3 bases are TGCGCCAGCAGCGGGAGGCGGGACTTAACTGAGCAGTTCTTC. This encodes CASSGRRDLTEQFF.

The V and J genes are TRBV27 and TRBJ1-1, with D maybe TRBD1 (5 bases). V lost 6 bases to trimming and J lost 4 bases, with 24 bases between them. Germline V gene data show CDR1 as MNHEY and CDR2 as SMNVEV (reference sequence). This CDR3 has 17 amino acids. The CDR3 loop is CASRQNRRGVLSTEAFF. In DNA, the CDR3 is TGTGCCAGCAGGCAAAACAGGAGAGGGGTGTTGAGCACTGAAGCTTTCTTT.

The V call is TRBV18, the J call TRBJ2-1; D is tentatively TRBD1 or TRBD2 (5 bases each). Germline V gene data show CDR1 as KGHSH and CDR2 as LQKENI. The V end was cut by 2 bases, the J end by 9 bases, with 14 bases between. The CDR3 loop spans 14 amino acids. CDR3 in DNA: TGTGCCAGCTCACCAAACAGCCCGAGGGGTGAGCAGTTCTTC. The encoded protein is CASSPNSPRGEQFF.

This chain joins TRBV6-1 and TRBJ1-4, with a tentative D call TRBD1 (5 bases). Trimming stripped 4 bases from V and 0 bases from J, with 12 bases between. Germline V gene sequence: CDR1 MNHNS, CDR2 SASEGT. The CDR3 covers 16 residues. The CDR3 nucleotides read TGTGCCAGCAGTGGCCGGGGCCTTGCAACTAATGAAAAACTGTTTTTT. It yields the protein CASSGRGLATNEKLFF.

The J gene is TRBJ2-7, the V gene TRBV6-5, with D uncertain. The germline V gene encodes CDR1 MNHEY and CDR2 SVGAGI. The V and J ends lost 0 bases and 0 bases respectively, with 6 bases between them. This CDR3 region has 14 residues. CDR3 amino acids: CASSYSDDSYEQYF. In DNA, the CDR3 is TGTGCCAGCAGTTACTCCGATGACTCCTACGAGCAGTACTTC.

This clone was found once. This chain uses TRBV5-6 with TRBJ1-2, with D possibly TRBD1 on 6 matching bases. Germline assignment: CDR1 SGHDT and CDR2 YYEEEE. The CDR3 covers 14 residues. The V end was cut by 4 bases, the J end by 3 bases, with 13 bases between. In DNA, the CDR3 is TGTGCCAGCAGCCTGGGGGCGGCTTACTATGGCTACACCTTC. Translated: CASSLGAAYYGYTF. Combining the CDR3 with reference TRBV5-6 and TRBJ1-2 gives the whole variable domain DAGVTQSPTHLIKTRGQQVTLRCSPKSGHDTVSWYQQALGQGPQFIFQYYEEEERQRGNFPDRFSGHQFPNYSSELNVNALLLGDSALYLCASSLGAAYYGYTFGSGTRLTVV.

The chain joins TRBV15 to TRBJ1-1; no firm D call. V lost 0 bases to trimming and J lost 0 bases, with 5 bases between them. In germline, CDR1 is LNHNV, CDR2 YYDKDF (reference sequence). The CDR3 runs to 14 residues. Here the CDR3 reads CATSRDGMNTEAFF. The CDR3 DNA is TGTGCCACCAGCAGAGATGGGATGAACACTGAAGCTTTCTTT.

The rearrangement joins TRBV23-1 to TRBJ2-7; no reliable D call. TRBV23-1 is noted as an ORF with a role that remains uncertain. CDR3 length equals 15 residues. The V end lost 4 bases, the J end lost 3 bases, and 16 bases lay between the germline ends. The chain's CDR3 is CASSPWFRRHYEQYF. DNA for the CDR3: TGCGCCAGCAGTCCTTGGTTCAGGCGCCACTACGAGCAGTACTTC.

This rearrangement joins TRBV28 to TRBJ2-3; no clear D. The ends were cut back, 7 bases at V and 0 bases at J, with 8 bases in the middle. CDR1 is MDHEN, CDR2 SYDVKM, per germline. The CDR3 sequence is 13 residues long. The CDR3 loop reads CASTQTSTDTQYF. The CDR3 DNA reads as TGTGCCAGCACCCAAACTAGCACAGATACGCAGTATTTT.